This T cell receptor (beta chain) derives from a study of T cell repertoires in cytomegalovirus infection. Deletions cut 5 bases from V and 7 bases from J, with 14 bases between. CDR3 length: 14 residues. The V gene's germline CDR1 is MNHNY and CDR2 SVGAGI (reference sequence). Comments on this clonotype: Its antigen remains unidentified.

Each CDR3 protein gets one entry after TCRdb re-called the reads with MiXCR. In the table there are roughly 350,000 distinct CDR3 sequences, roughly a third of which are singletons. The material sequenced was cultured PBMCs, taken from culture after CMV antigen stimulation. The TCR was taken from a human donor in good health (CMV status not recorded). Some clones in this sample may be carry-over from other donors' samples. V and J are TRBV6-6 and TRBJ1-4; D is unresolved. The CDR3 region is CASSRVGISEKLFF. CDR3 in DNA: TGTGCCAGCAGTCGCGTCGGGATTTCTGAAAAACTGTTTTTT.